This TCR beta chain emerged from a study of blood T cell repertoires in COVID-19. Study context: Nucleic acid was either cDNA or gDNA, and it came from T cells, B-cell-depleted T cells, or PBMCs.

CDR1 is SGHNT, CDR2 YYREEE, per germline (reference sequence). The ends lost 2 bases at V and 3 bases at J; junction bases unmatched: 6. The CDR3 length is 16 residues. Per the authors' pipeline: Counts of nucleated cells, estimated from reference gene primer amplification, were obtained. TCRdb's table, derived via immunoSEQ multiplex PCR, lists solely in-frame clones and lacks some. The DNA was the basis for D and trimming; V, J and clone size are from that table. The sample has fewer than 250,000 clones, 89% seen once. This clonotype was obtained from a man aged 60-69 years who had recovered from COVID-19. Sequenced input: peripheral blood. The chain has TRBV5-4 and TRBJ1-1; 11 bases fit TRBD1. The CDR3 loop is CASSFGQGALDTEAFF. The CDR3 nucleotides read TGTGCCAGCAGCTTCGGACAGGGGGCGCTGGACACTGAAGCTTTCTTT.